The rows below give T cell receptor beta chains drawn from one sample of a study of memory CD4+ T cells and cytomegalovirus serostatus. Sequencing was performed with immunoSEQ multiplex PCR; in TCRdb, only in-frame clones are kept and a portion is missing. The sample includes about 57,000 clones, less than 85% of them seen just once. Sequenced material: memory CD4+ T cells from blood. Source of these receptors: an adult in good health and CMV-seronegative. The CDR3 runs from the conserved cysteine through the conserved F or W. D genes are given only for firm matches. Expanded clones get a size class; other rows say once, few or many, or leave the size out.

>TRBJ2-7|NA|TRBV6-1|NA
TGTGCCAGCAGTGAAGCGCTCGCCGGATGGGGCAAATACGAGCAGTACTTC
CASSEALAGWGKYEQYF
>TRBJ1-3|NA|TRBV9|NA
TGTGCCAGCAGCGGGCACCGGGACGGCGGAAACACCATATATTTT
CASSGHRDGGNTIYF
>TRBJ2-5|NA|TRBV10-3|NA
TGTGCCATCAGGGGATCTAGGGGACACCAAGAGACCCAGTACTTC
CAIRGSRGHQETQYF
>TRBJ2-1|NA|TRBV20-1|NA
TGCAGTCCACGAGAAGACAATGAGCAGTTCTTC
CSPREDNEQFF
>TRBJ2-5|NA|TRBV10-3|NA
TGTGCCATCAGTGAGTCCTCCACTGTACGGGAGACCCAGTACTTC
CAISESSTVRETQYF
>TRBJ1-6|once|TRBV7-2|NA
TGTGCCAGCAGCTTAATCGGGTATAATTCACCCCTCCACTTT
CASSLIGYNSPLHF
>TRBJ1-5|NA|TRBV28|NA
TGTGCCAGCAGTCAAAACAGGGTACGCAATCAGCCCCAGCATTTT
CASSQNRVRNQPQHF
>TRBJ2-1|NA|TRBV5-1|NA
TGCGCCAGCAGCCCCCAGGGGACGAAAACCAGCTCCTACAATGAGCAGTTCTTC
CASSPQGTKTSSYNEQFF
>TRBJ2-4|few|TRBV4-1|NA
TGCGCCAGCAGCCAACAGGGTCTAGCCAAAAACATTCAGTACTTC
CASSQQGLAKNIQYF
>TRBJ1-5|NA|TRBV6-5|NA
TGTGCCAGCAGCCCGGGGGGCCCGGATCAGCCCCAGCATTTT
CASSPGGPDQPQHF
>TRBJ1-5|medium-sized|TRBV5-1|NA
TGCGCCAGCAGCTTGGGTCCCGAAAACAATCAGCCCCAGCATTTT
CASSLGPENNQPQHF
>TRBJ2-7|NA|TRBV11-2|TRBD2
TGTGCCAGCAGCTTAGTCCCGACGACCGGGACTAGCGGGACGTACTTC
CASSLVPTTGTSGTYF
>TRBJ1-5|NA|TRBV28|NA
TGTGCCAGCAGTTTAGGAATTCGAGGGGGAAGGCAGCCCCAGCATTTT
CASSLGIRGGRQPQHF
>TRBJ2-1|NA|TRBV2|TRBD2
TGTGCCAGCAGTGCGCTGACTAGCGGGAGGGCCAATGAGCAGTTCTTC
CASSALTSGRANEQFF
>TRBJ2-2|few|TRBV30|NA
TGTGCCTGGAGTGTACTATTTCGACTAGGGCGTACCGGGGAGCTGTTTTTT
CAWSVLFRLGRTGELFF
>TRBJ2-2|NA|TRBV19|TRBD1
TGTGCCAGTAGTCGAATAGACAGGGCCACCGGGGAGCTGTTTTTT
CASSRIDRATGELFF
>TRBJ2-3|NA|TRBV25-1|TRBD2
TGTGCCAGCAGCCGCCGCCTAGCGGGGGGGCGGACAGATACGCAGTATTTT
CASSRRLAGGRTDTQYF
>TRBJ2-1|NA|TRBV2|TRBD2
TGTGCCAGCAGGTTCGGCGGGAGTAGGGATGAGCAGTTCTTC
CASRFGGSRDEQFF
>TRBJ2-3|NA|TRBV18|NA
TGTGCCAGCTCATTTACTCTCCACACAGATACGCAGTATTTT
CASSFTLHTDTQYF
>TRBJ1-2|few|TRBV5-6|NA
TGTGCCAGCAGCGTGATTGACGGAGCGCTTAACTATGGCTACACCTTC
CASSVIDGALNYGYTF
>TRBJ2-1|NA|TRBV5-1|TRBD2
TGCGCCAGCAGCTTGGACAGCGGGAGGGCCTTCAATGAGCAGTTCTTC
CASSLDSGRAFNEQFF
>TRBJ2-1|once|TRBV2|TRBD1
TGTGCCAGTACGACAGGGGCTGGAGACAATGAGCAGTTCTTC
CASTTGAGDNEQFF
>TRBJ2-7|NA|TRBV19|TRBD2
TGTGCCAGTAGTACGTCCCTAGCGGGGAGCTCCTACGAGCAGTACTTC
CASSTSLAGSSYEQYF
>TRBJ2-2|NA|TRBV28|TRBD2
TGTGCCAGCAGTTTACCCCCCCGGCTAGCGGGAACCGGGGAGCTGTTTTTT
CASSLPPRLAGTGELFF
>TRBJ1-6|NA|TRBV6-5|NA
TGTGCCAGCAGAGGGACGTATAATTCACCCCTCCACTTT
CASRGTYNSPLHF
>TRBJ2-5|NA|TRBV9|TRBD2
TGTGCCAGCAGCGTAGCCGGGAGGTTCGAGACCCAGTACTTC
CASSVAGRFETQYF
>TRBJ1-4|few|TRBV6-6|NA
TGTGCCAGCACCGTCAGGGCTTTCGGAGAAAAACTGTTTTTT
CASTVRAFGEKLFF